This is a list of T cell receptor beta chains from one sample in a study of blood T cells in healthy people across ages. TCRdb re-called the 5' RACE reads through MiXCR, storing one row per CDR3 protein. In the table there are around 870,000 distinct CDR3 sequences, under 30% of which are singletons. The sample consisted of blood. The receptors originated from a woman over 75 in good health. Both conserved end residues are part of each CDR3. The order of the fields is clone size, D gene, V gene, J gene, CDR3 protein, CDR3 DNA. D genes are given only for firm matches. Rows may omit the clone size; those that give it use once, few, many or a size class.

>many|TRBD2|TRBV7-2|TRBJ2-1
CASSLRSGGGPGDAKFF
TGTGCCAGCAGCTTAAGGTCGGGGGGGGGGCCGGGTGATGCAAAGTTCTTC
>few|TRBD2|TRBV27|TRBJ2-7
CASSSASGGRSYEQYF
TGTGCCAGCAGTTCCGCTAGCGGGGGGAGATCCTACGAGCAGTACTTC
>many|TRBD2|TRBV5-5|TRBJ2-3
CASSWTSGGTDTQYF
TGTGCCAGCAGCTGGACTAGCGGGGGGACAGATACGCAGTATTTT
>many|TRBD2|TRBV24-1|TRBJ2-1
CATSPWTSGANNEQFF
TGTGCCACCAGTCCATGGACTAGCGGGGCCAACAATGAGCAGTTCTTC
>many|NA|TRBV18|TRBJ2-5
CASSTTGIYQETQYF
TGTGCCAGCTCAACTACAGGGATTTACCAAGAGACCCAGTACTTC
>many|NA|TRBV7-2|TRBJ1-5
CASSLHGQPQHF
TGTGCCAGCAGCTTACACGGGCAGCCCCAGCATTTT
>many|NA|TRBV7-2|TRBJ2-3
CASSSAQTDTQYF
TGTGCCAGCAGCTCCGCCCAGACAGATACGCAGTATTTT
>NA|TRBD2|TRBV6-2/TRBV6-3|TRBJ2-5
CASSRERTSGGQTQYF
TGTGCCAGCAGCAGGGAGAGGACTAGCGGGGGACAGACCCAGTACTTC
>few|TRBD1|TRBV4-3|TRBJ1-6
CASPTKQGASRSPLHF
TGCGCCAGCCCTACAAAACAGGGGGCAAGTCGTTCACCCCTCCACTTT
>many|TRBD2|TRBV4-1|TRBJ2-1
CASSQDPQRGGRSYNEQFF
TGCGCCAGCAGCCAGGACCCTCAGCGGGGGGGCCGGTCCTACAATGAGCAGTTCTTC
>NA|NA|TRBV6-6|TRBJ1-2
CASNLNFDSYGYTF
TGTGCCAGCAACCTCAATTTCGACTCATATGGCTACACCTTC
>many|TRBD1|TRBV20-1|TRBJ1-4
CSAPDRRSNEKLFF
TGCAGTGCTCCGGACAGGCGGTCTAATGAAAAACTGTTTTTT
>many|NA|TRBV5-1|TRBJ1-2
CASSLLGSGYTF
TGCGCCAGCAGCTTGTTGGGGAGCGGCTACACCTTC
>many|NA|TRBV20-1|TRBJ1-2
CSAPLGGSDYGYTF
TGCAGTGCCCCACTAGGAGGGAGCGACTATGGCTACACCTTC
>NA|TRBD1|TRBV7-2|TRBJ2-2
CASSPQGAQELFF
TGTGCCAGCTCACCTCAGGGGGCACAGGAGCTGTTTTTT
>many|NA|TRBV5-1|TRBJ2-2
CASSLVGTNTGELFF
TGTGCCAGCAGCTTAGTGGGGACGAACACCGGGGAGCTGTTTTTT
>many|NA|TRBV9|TRBJ2-3
CASSVDPGPWGDTQYF
TGTGCCAGCAGCGTAGACCCGGGCCCTTGGGGTGATACGCAGTATTTT
>NA|TRBD1|TRBV18|TRBJ2-7
CASSPWGDRGKLLEQYF
TGTGCCAGCTCACCATGGGGGGACAGGGGGAAGCTCCTCGAGCAGTACTTC
>many|NA|TRBV7-2|TRBJ2-3
CASSSHRDTDTQYF
TGTGCCAGCAGCTCCCACAGGGACACAGATACGCAGTATTTT
>NA|NA|TRBV24-1|TRBJ1-2
CATSDRTDYGYTF
TGTGCCACCAGTGACCGGACAGACTATGGCTACACCTTC
>once|NA|TRBV7-2|TRBJ2-7
CASSLSAGQSFGEQYF
TGCGCCAGCAGCTTATCTGCGGGACAGAGTTTCGGCGAGCAGTACTTC
>NA|NA|TRBV10-2|TRBJ2-5
CASSYMGEQYF
TGCGCCAGCTCTTATATGGGGGAGCAGTACTTC
>many|NA|TRBV30|TRBJ2-5
CACQSKVQETQYF
TGTGCCTGCCAGAGTAAGGTTCAAGAGACCCAGTACTTC
>many|TRBD2|TRBV6-1|TRBJ2-1
CASSEQRGAHNEQFF
TGTGCCAGCAGTGAACAGCGGGGGGCGCACAATGAGCAGTTCTTC
>many|TRBD2|TRBV20-1|TRBJ2-1
CSASSLAGGNEQFF
TGCAGTGCTAGCTCCCTAGCGGGGGGCAATGAGCAGTTCTTC
>few|NA|TRBV20-1|TRBJ1-6
CSASLGSDNSPLHF
TGCAGTGCTAGCCTCGGCAGCGATAATTCACCCCTCCACTTT
>NA|NA|TRBV12-3/TRBV12-4|TRBJ2-3
CASSGGWGRTDAQYF
TGTGCCAGCAGTGGAGGGTGGGGGAGAACAGATGCGCAGTATTTT
>many|NA|TRBV7-2|TRBJ1-5
CASSPDRNQPQHF
TGTGCCAGCAGCCCGGACCGCAATCAGCCCCAGCATTTT
>many|NA|TRBV6-5|TRBJ2-1
CASSFRGSSYNEQFF
TGTGCCAGCAGTTTCCGGGGGTCCTCCTACAATGAGCAGTTCTTC
>NA|TRBD1|TRBV20-1|TRBJ2-1
CSARGDRGGQFF
TGCAGTGCTAGAGGGGACAGGGGTGGGCAGTTCTTC
>few|TRBD1|TRBV7-2|TRBJ2-7
CASSLERDRTYEQYF
TGTGCCAGCAGCTTAGAAAGGGACAGAACCTACGAGCAGTACTTC
>NA|TRBD1|TRBV9|TRBJ1-2
CASSASGQGALYGYTF
TGTGCCAGCAGCGCCTCGGGACAGGGGGCCCTCTATGGCTACACCTTC
>NA|NA|TRBV6-2/TRBV6-3|TRBJ1-3
CASTDVPGDGSGNTIYF
TGTGCCAGCACCGACGTACCTGGGGACGGCTCTGGAAACACCATATATTTT
>NA|NA|TRBV20-1|TRBJ1-4
CSAPTQANEKLFF
TGCAGTGCTCCCACCCAGGCCAATGAAAAACTGTTTTTT
>NA|NA|TRBV5-1|TRBJ2-1
CASTSQGNEQFF
TGCGCCAGCACCTCACAGGGTAATGAGCAGTTCTTC
>few|NA|TRBV20-1|TRBJ2-2
CSARDWRATDTGELFF
TGCAGTGCTAGAGATTGGAGGGCGACGGACACCGGGGAGCTGTTTTTT
>many|TRBD1|TRBV6-1|TRBJ2-5
CASSEALLAGGLETQYF
TGTGCCAGCAGTGAAGCGCTTCTGGCAGGGGGCCTTGAGACCCAGTACTTC
>NA|TRBD2|TRBV5-6|TRBJ2-4
CASTGLAKNIQDF
TGTGCCAGCACTGGACTAGCCAAAAACATTCAGGACTTC
>NA|NA|TRBV6-5|TRBJ2-5
CASRMGLQETQYF
TGTGCCAGCAGGATGGGACTTCAAGAGACCCAGTACTTC
>many|TRBD2|TRBV7-2|TRBJ2-3
CASSDKRLAGGGTDTQYF
TGTGCCAGCAGCGACAAACGACTAGCGGGGGGGGGCACAGATACGCAGTATTTT
>NA|TRBD1|TRBV5-8|TRBJ2-5
CTSSRQGARETQYF
TGTACCAGCAGCCGGCAGGGGGCACGGGAGACCCAGTACTTC